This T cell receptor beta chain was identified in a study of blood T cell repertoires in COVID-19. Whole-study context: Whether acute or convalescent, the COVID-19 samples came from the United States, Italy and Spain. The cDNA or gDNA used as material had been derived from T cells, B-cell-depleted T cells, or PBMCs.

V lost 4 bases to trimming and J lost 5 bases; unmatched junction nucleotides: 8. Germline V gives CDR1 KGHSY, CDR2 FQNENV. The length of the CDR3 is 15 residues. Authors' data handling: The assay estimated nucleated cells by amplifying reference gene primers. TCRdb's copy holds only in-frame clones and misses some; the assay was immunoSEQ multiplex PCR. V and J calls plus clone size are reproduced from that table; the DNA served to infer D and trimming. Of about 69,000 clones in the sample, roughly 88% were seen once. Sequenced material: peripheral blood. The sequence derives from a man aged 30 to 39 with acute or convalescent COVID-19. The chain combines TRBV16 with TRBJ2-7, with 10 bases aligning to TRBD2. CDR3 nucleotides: TGTGCCAGCAGCCCACCGGGACTAGCGTTTGACGAGCAGTACTTC. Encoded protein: CASSPPGLAFDEQYF.